This T cell receptor beta chain was recorded in a study of blood T cell repertoires in COVID-19. Seattle's cohort entered during active infection and was followed longitudinally. The J segment lost 5 bases and the V segment lost 6 bases, leaving 8 bases of the junction unmatched. The germline V gene has CDR1 SNHLY and CDR2 FYNNEI. The CDR3 runs to 14 residues. Sequencing used immunoSEQ multiplex PCR; TCRdb keeps in-frame clones, though not all of them. This sample has approximately 350,000 clones; around 90% occur once, and the top ten carry less than 3.5%. The source material was peripheral blood. The chain recombines TRBV2 with TRBJ2-7, with 9 bases aligning to TRBD2. The sequence was collected from a woman aged 25 to 39 with COVID-19, enrolled during active disease. This CDR3 reads CASRVGLAKNEQYF. The CDR3 DNA reads as TGTGCCAGCAGGGTAGGACTAGCGAAGAACGAGCAGTACTTC.